This TCR beta chain was identified during a study of blood T cell repertoires in COVID-19. For the study at large: From T cells, B-cell-depleted T cells, or PBMCs came the material, which was cDNA or gDNA.

CDR3 size: 13 residues. Deletions cut 4 bases from V and 2 bases from J, with 8 bases between. Per the germline V gene, CDR1 is GTSNPN and CDR2 is SVGIG (reference sequence). The assay was immunoSEQ multiplex PCR, and TCRdb's table has in-frame clones only and misses some. The data hold 300,000 to 400,000 clones, with 88% observed a single time. The sequence was collected from a woman aged 18-29 years who had recovered from COVID-19. The chain couples TRBV30 to TRBJ2-2; the D gene is possibly TRBD1 (6 bases). What was sequenced was PBMCs or T cells enriched from blood (not recorded which). The chain's CDR3 is CAWTRGNTGELFF. The DNA for the CDR3 is TGTGCCTGGACCAGGGGCAACACCGGGGAGCTGTTTTTT.